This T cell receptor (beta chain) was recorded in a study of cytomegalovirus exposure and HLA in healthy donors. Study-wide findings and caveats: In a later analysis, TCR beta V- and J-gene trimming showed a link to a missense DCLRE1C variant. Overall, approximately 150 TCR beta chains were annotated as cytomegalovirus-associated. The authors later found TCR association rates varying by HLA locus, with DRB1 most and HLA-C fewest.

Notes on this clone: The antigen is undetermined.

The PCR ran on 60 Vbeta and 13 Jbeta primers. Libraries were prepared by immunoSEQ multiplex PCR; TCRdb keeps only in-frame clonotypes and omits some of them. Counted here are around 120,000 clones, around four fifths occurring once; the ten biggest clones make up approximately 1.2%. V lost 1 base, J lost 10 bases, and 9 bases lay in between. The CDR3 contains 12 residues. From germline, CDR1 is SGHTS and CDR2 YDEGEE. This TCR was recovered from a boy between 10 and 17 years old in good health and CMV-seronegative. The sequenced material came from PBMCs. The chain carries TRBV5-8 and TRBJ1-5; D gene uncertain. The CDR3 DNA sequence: TGTGCCAGCAGCTTGAATCGCGCCCCCCAGCATTTT. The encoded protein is CASSLNRAPQHF.